The 27 T cell receptor beta chains presented below share a single source sample, sequenced in a study of Ad26.COV2.S vaccination and SARS-CoV-2 variants. The table came from immunoSEQ multiplex PCR; TCRdb's copy has only in-frame clones and leaves some out. The table has 87,000 or so clones, about four fifths seen once. Here the sequenced sample was peripheral blood, taken after recovery from COVID-19. All receptors come from a human donor who had recovered from COVID-19.

The J gene is TRBJ2-3, the V gene TRBV25-1, with 11 bases lining up with TRBD2. The V segment lost 1 base and the J segment 5 bases; nucleotides outside the gene matches: 11. CDR3 length: 18 residues. Germline V CDR1 and CDR2: MGHDK, SYGVNS. CDR3 sequence: CASSESSGLAVFGDTQYF. The CDR3 DNA follows: TGTGCCAGCAGTGAATCCTCGGGACTAGCGGTGTTTGGAGATACGCAGTATTTT. The full variable domain, in which reference TRBV25-1 and TRBJ2-3 provide the parts outside the CDR3, is EADIYQTPRYLVIGTGKKITLECSQTMGHDKMYWYQQDPGMELHLIHYSYGVNSTEKGDLSSESTVSRIRTEHFPLTLESARPSHTSQYLCASSESSGLAVFGDTQYFGPGTRLTVL.

This chain uses TRBV9 with TRBJ2-2; a weak D match, TRBD2 (6 bases). V shed 4 bases and J shed 7 bases, with 14 bases lying between them. The CDR3 runs to 14 residues. Germline V gives CDR1 SGDLS, CDR2 YYNGEE. In DNA, the CDR3 is TGTGCCAGCAGCAGACAGTCCGGGGGCGGGGAGCTGTTTTTT. As protein: CASSRQSGGGELFF.

The chain combines TRBV5-5 with TRBJ1-4; tentatively, D is TRBD1 (5 bases). Germline CDR1 and CDR2: SGHKS and YYEKEE (reference sequence). Trimming removed 2 bases from V and 7 bases from J, with 12 bases in between. The CDR3 sequence is 14 residues long. The CDR3 spells CASSFPGIGEKLFF. The CDR3 region has the DNA TGTGCCAGCAGCTTCCCAGGGATAGGTGAAAAACTGTTTTTT.

The gene calls are TRBV25-1 and TRBJ2-1, with D uncertain. The CDR3 spans 16 residues. Looked up from germline, CDR1 is MGHDK and CDR2 is SYGVNS. V lost 4 bases and J 4 bases, leaving 17 bases between the germline ends. This chain's CDR3 is CASSGPYGSPYNEQFF. Written as DNA, the CDR3 is TGTGCCAGCAGTGGCCCGTACGGGTCTCCATACAATGAGCAGTTCTTC.

This clone occurred once. This chain links TRBV15 with TRBJ1-1; D ambiguous. V gave up 5 bases and J gave up 3 bases, with 7 bases separating them. Germline V CDR1 and CDR2: LNHNV, YYDKDF (reference sequence). The CDR3 totals 12 residues. The CDR3 spells CATSLDHTEAFF. CDR3 coding DNA: TGTGCCACCAGCCTAGACCACACTGAAGCTTTCTTT. Drawing the rest from reference TRBV15 and TRBJ1-1, the complete variable domain is DAMVIQNPRYQVTQFGKPVTLSCSQTLNHNVMYWYQQKSSQAPKLLFHYYDKDFNNEADTPDNFQSRRPNTSFCFLDIRSPGLGDTAMYLCATSLDHTEAFFGQGTRLTVV.

Regarding this clone: Different DNA sequences within this sample yield the same CDR3. The genes are TRBV9 and TRBJ2-2, with 7 bases matching TRBD2. From germline, CDR1 is SGDLS and CDR2 YYNGEE. V lost 0 bases to trimming and J lost 4 bases; unmatched junction nucleotides: 0. This CDR3 comprises 14 residues. In DNA, the CDR3 is TGTGCCAGCAGCGTAGGGGGGGGCACCGGGGAGCTGTTTTTT. Translated: CASSVGGGTGELFF.

The chain uses TRBV21-1 and TRBJ2-1. TRBV21-1 is tagged as a pseudogene. The CDR3 consists of 10 residues. This CDR3 is CASQLSEQFF. The CDR3, as DNA: TGTGCCAGCCAGCTAAGTGAGCAGTTCTTC.

The chain joins TRBV28 to TRBJ2-1; D not certain. Germline values: CDR1 MDHEN, CDR2 SYDVKM. The CDR3 extends over 11 amino acids. V lost 4 bases and J 4 bases, leaving 2 bases between the germline ends. CDR3 bases: TGTGCCAGCAGTTATTACAATGAGCAGTTCTTC. Its protein product is CASSYYNEQFF.

The chain uses TRBV4-1 and TRBJ1-2, with 10 bases identical to TRBD1. The V and J ends lost 1 base and 2 bases, in that order; junction bases with no gene match: 4. Germline CDR1 reads MGHRA; CDR2 reads YSYEKL. The CDR3 spans 16 residues. The CDR3 loop reads CASSQVRTGGNYGYTF. DNA for the CDR3: TGCGCCAGCAGCCAAGTACGGACAGGGGGGAACTATGGCTACACCTTC.

This clone was picked up a small number of times. This chain uses TRBV7-2 with TRBJ2-7; D is undetermined. Looked up from germline, CDR1 is SGHTA and CDR2 is FQGNSA. Between the trimmed V and J ends, which lost 1 base and 6 bases, there was a span of 10 bases. The CDR3 is 13 amino acids. The CDR3: CASSLEPTREQYF. The CDR3 nucleotides are TGTGCCAGCAGCTTAGAACCCACCCGCGAGCAGTACTTC. Full variable domain (missing parts from reference TRBV7-2 and TRBJ2-7): GAGVSQSPSNKVTEKGKDVELRCDPISGHTALYWYRQSLGQGLEFLIYFQGNSAPDKSGLPSDRFSAERTGGSVSTLTIQRTQQEDSAVYLCASSLEPTREQYFGPGTRLTVT.

The CDR3: CASSFPSGNTEAFF. DNA for the CDR3: TGTGCCAGCAGTTTCCCCTCAGGGAACACTGAAGCTTTCTTT. J is TRBJ1-1 and V is TRBV28, with D hard to call. V lost 3 bases and J lost 1, with 9 bases in between. The CDR3 runs 14 residues. CDR1 MDHEN and CDR2 SYDVKM come from the germline V gene.

This sequence joins TRBV5-1 and TRBJ1-1, with a weak D call TRBD1 (5 bases). V shed 4 bases and J shed 0 bases, with 19 bases lying between them. The CDR3 length is 17 residues. Per the germline V gene, CDR1 is SGHRS and CDR2 is YFSETQ. This chain's CDR3 is CASSRWGGRQLNTEAFF. Written as DNA, the CDR3 is TGCGCCAGCAGCCGTTGGGGCGGTAGACAGTTGAACACTGAAGCTTTCTTT.

The chain uses TRBV9 and TRBJ1-2, with TRBD1 matching over 7 bases. CDR1 and CDR2 from the germline V gene are SGDLS and YYNGEE. The CDR3 runs 16 residues. The J segment lost 2 bases and the V segment lost 0 bases, leaving 7 bases of the junction unmatched. The CDR3 region has the DNA TGTGCCAGCAGCGTAGGGGGGCAGGGGGAGAACTATGGCTACACCTTC. It encodes CASSVGGQGENYGYTF.

This sequence joins TRBV5-3 and TRBJ2-1; either TRBD1 or TRBD2 may supply D (7 bases each). TRBV5-3 is an open reading frame whose function is uncertain. V shed 0 bases and J shed 13 bases, with 17 bases lying between them. The CDR3 runs 14 residues. CDR3 sequence: CARSLAGGRADQFF. The CDR3 DNA follows: TGTGCCAGAAGCTTGGCAGGGGGGAGGGCCGATCAGTTCTTC.

This rearrangement joins TRBV5-1 to TRBJ1-1; 7 nucleotides line up with TRBD1. Germline-derived CDR1 and CDR2 are SGHRS and YFSETQ. Trimming cost V 4 bases and J 3 bases; bases outside gene matches: 3. The CDR3 runs 13 residues. Written as DNA, the CDR3 is TGCGCCAGCAGCCTGCAGGGGGACACTGAAGCTTTCTTT. It codes for CASSLQGDTEAFF.

The chain carries TRBV7-9 and TRBJ1-1; D is unresolved. The V end was cut by 3 bases, the J end by 1 base, with 6 bases between. Looked up from germline, CDR1 is SEHNR and CDR2 is FQNEAQ (reference sequence). CDR3 length equals 13 residues. The CDR3 reads CASSFRENTEAFF. CDR3 nucleotide sequence: TGTGCCAGCAGCTTTAGGGAGAACACTGAAGCTTTCTTT. Looking up the rest from reference TRBV7-9 and TRBJ1-1 gives the full variable domain: DTGVSQNPRHKITKRGQNVTFRCDPISEHNRLYWYRQTLGQGPEFLTYFQNEAQLEKSRLLSDRFSAERPKGSFSTLEIQRTEQGDSAMYLCASSFRENTEAFFGQGTRLTVV.

The J gene is TRBJ2-7, the V gene TRBV6-5, with D unclear. This CDR3 is 11 amino acids long. V shed 7 bases and J shed 2 bases, with 6 bases lying between them. Germline CDR1 MNHEY, CDR2 SVGAGI. The CDR3 region is CASKVAYEQYF. The CDR3 DNA is TGTGCCAGCAAAGTGGCCTACGAGCAGTACTTC.

The V gene is TRBV28, the J gene TRBJ2-7, with TRBD1 matching over 7 bases. After removal of 4 bases from V and 0 bases from J, the junction contained 9 bases not matched to a gene. The germline gives CDR1 MDHEN, CDR2 SYDVKM. The CDR3 extends over 16 amino acids. The CDR3 here is CASSWIWTGVSYEQYF. In nucleotides, the CDR3 is TGTGCCAGCAGTTGGATCTGGACAGGCGTCTCCTACGAGCAGTACTTC.

The chain uses TRBV7-8 and TRBJ2-1; D ambiguous. Deletions cut 4 bases from V and 9 bases from J, with 7 bases between. The CDR3 covers 11 residues. The germline V gene encodes CDR1 SGHVS and CDR2 FQNEAQ. CDR3 sequence reads: CASSSVAEQFF. The CDR3 DNA follows: TGTGCCAGCAGCTCCGTAGCTGAGCAGTTCTTC.

The chain carries TRBV19 and TRBJ1-2, with 8 nucleotides matching TRBD1. Germline assignment: CDR1 LNHDA and CDR2 SQIVND (reference sequence). The CDR3 spans 13 residues. The junction had 2 bases not matched to a gene; V was cut back by 4 bases and J by 4 bases. CDR3 protein: CASSTTGVYGYTF. The DNA of the CDR3 is TGTGCCAGTAGTACGACAGGGGTCTATGGCTACACCTTC.

V and J are TRBV4-1 and TRBJ1-3; D is unclear. Trimming took off 1 base at V and 0 bases at J, with 7 bases between the two ends. The V gene's germline CDR1 is MGHRA and CDR2 YSYEKL. The CDR3 length is 15 residues. In DNA, the CDR3 is TGCGCCAGCAGCCAAGTGTGGGTCTCTGGAAACACCATATATTTT. Protein: CASSQVWVSGNTIYF.

This clone came up a few times. V is TRBV5-1 and J is TRBJ2-7, with a tentative D call TRBD1 (6 bases). The germline CDR1 and CDR2 sequences are SGHRS and YFSETQ. This CDR3 is 14 amino acids long. V lost 4 bases to trimming and J lost 1 base, with 12 bases between them. This CDR3 is CASSPSTGSYEQYF. The CDR3 nucleotides are TGCGCCAGCAGCCCCTCCACAGGGTCCTACGAGCAGTACTTC.

The J gene is TRBJ2-7, the V gene TRBV5-4, with 9 bases fitting TRBD2. The CDR3 totals 15 residues. The J segment lost 4 bases and the V segment lost 3 bases, leaving 8 bases of the junction unmatched. CDR1 is SGHNT and CDR2 is YYREEE in the germline V gene (reference sequence). The CDR3 sequence: CASSYSGLAGYEQYF. In nucleotides, the CDR3 is TGTGCCAGCAGCTACTCGGGACTAGCTGGTTACGAGCAGTACTTC. Full variable domain (outside the CDR3, taken from reference TRBV5-4 and TRBJ2-7): ETGVTQSPTHLIKTRGQQVTLRCSSQSGHNTVSWYQQALGQGPQFIFQYYREEENGRGNFPPRFSGLQFPNYSSELNVNALELDDSALYLCASSYSGLAGYEQYFGPGTRLTVT.

This chain uses TRBV4-1 with TRBJ2-7, with D unresolved. The CDR3 runs 13 residues. V dropped 3 bases and J dropped 6 bases, with 12 bases sitting between them. Germline V gene sequence: CDR1 MGHRA, CDR2 YSYEKL. The CDR3 DNA is TGCGCCAGCAGCCACCCTTCTAGGAGCGAGCAGTACTTC. Its protein is CASSHPSRSEQYF.

The rearrangement links TRBV27 to TRBJ1-1, with no clear D. Germline CDR1 is MNHEY and CDR2 is SMNVEV (reference sequence). The CDR3 runs to 12 residues. Deletions cut 6 bases from V and 6 bases from J, with 11 bases between. The CDR3: CASSFGGAEAFF. The CDR3 nucleotides read TGTGCCAGCAGCTTTGGCGGGGCTGAAGCTTTCTTT.

CDR3 DNA: TGTGCCAGCAGCGTGCAAGGTCCGGGAAACGGGGAGCTGTTTTTT. Residues: CASSVQGPGNGELFF. The J gene is TRBJ2-2, the V gene TRBV7-3; possibly TRBD2 for D (5 bases). Per germline, CDR1 SGHTA and CDR2 FQGTGA. V lost 5 bases to trimming and J lost 7 bases, with 17 bases between them. The CDR3 runs to 15 residues.

The chain combines TRBV11-2 with TRBJ2-5, with 7 bases fitting TRBD1. The germline V gene has CDR1 SGHAT and CDR2 FQNNGV. The J segment lost 2 bases and the V segment lost 6 bases, leaving 3 bases of the junction unmatched. This CDR3 is built from 13 residues. The CDR3 nucleotides are TGTGCCAGCAGTGGACAGGCACAAGAGACCCAGTACTTC. The encoded protein is CASSGQAQETQYF.